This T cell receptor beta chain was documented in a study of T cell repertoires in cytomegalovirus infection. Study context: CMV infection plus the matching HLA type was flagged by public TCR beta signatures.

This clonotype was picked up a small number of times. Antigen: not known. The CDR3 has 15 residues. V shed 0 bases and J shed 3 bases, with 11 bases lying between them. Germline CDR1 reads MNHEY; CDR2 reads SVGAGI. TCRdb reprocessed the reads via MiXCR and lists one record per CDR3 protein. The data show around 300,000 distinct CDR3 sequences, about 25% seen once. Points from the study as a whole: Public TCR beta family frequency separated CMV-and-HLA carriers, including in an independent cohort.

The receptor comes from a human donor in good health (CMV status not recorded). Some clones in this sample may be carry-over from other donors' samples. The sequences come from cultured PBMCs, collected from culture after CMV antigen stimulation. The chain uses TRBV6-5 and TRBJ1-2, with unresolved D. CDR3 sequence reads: CASSYSPITDYGYTF. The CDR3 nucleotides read TGTGCCAGCAGTTACTCCCCGATCACGGACTATGGCTACACCTTC.